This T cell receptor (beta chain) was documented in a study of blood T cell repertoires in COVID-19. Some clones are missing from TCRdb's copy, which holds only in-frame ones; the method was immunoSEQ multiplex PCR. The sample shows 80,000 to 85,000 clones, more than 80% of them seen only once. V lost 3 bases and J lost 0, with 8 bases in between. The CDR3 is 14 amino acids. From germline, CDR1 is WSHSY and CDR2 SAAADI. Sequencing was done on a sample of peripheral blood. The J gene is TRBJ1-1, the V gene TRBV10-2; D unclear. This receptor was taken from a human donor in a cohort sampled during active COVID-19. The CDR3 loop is CASSETGMNTEAFF. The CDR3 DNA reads TGCGCCAGCAGTGAAACGGGGATGAACACTGAAGCTTTCTTT.